This T cell receptor beta chain was found in a study of CD8+ T cells in alopecia areata. Germline trimming cut 4 bases from V and 4 bases from J; bases unmatched to any gene: 5. The CDR3 totals 13 residues. Per the germline V gene, CDR1 is SGHDT and CDR2 is YYEEEE. Treatment of the sample: oral pan-JAK inhibitor, 5-10 mg twice daily. RNA, once extracted, was reverse transcribed into cDNA for use as the sequencing template. The repertoire was sequenced with immunoSEQ multiplex PCR; TCRdb's copy has only in-frame clones and lacks some. The top ten clones hold 10% to 15% of a sample with 170,000 or so clones, 58% of them seen once.

The chain uses TRBV5-6 and TRBJ2-7; 7 bases line up with TRBD2. The TCR was taken from a human donor with alopecia areata. This sample comprised CD8+ T cells sorted from blood, obtained at week 24, from a patient treated with tofacitinib. The CDR3 region is CASSPGGVYEQYF. CDR3 coding DNA: TGTGCCAGCAGCCCGGGAGGAGTTTACGAGCAGTACTTC.